The rows below give T cell receptor beta chains drawn from one sample of a study of OX40 agonist ivuxolimab in advanced cancers. TCRdb's copy holds only in-frame clones and misses some; the assay was immunoSEQ multiplex PCR. Of about 58,000 clones listed, 85% to 90% were seen once; the top ten hold about 0.77%. The sequencing here drew on CD4+ or CD8+ T cells sorted from blood, taken in a trial of the OX40 agonist ivuxolimab. The receptors come from an adult with an advanced solid tumor such as melanoma, head and neck, liver or kidney cancer. Both conserved end residues are part of each CDR3. A D gene is named only where the DNA matches it firmly. Clone size is given for some rows only: seen once, a few or many times, or a class if the clone is expanded.

abundance: medium-sized
v_gene: TRBV19
j_gene: TRBJ1-2
d_gene: NA
CDR3aa: CASSINSYGYTF
CDR3nt: TGTGCCAGTAGTATCAACAGCTATGGCTACACCTTC

abundance: NA
v_gene: TRBV5-6
j_gene: TRBJ1-1
d_gene: NA
CDR3aa: CASSSWEPEAFF
CDR3nt: TGTGCCAGCAGCAGTTGGGAACCTGAAGCTTTCTTT

abundance: NA
v_gene: TRBV27
j_gene: TRBJ2-5
d_gene: NA
CDR3aa: CASSFLSGEETQYF
CDR3nt: TGTGCCAGCAGTTTCCTTTCGGGGGAAGAGACCCAGTACTTC

abundance: NA
v_gene: TRBV19
j_gene: TRBJ2-1
d_gene: NA
CDR3aa: CASSITGGGAYNEQFF
CDR3nt: TGTGCCAGTAGTATAACCGGCGGGGGCGCCTACAATGAGCAGTTCTTC

abundance: NA
v_gene: TRBV11-2
j_gene: TRBJ1-1
d_gene: TRBD1
CDR3aa: CASSFPRQGTEAFF
CDR3nt: TGTGCCAGCAGCTTTCCTAGACAGGGCACTGAAGCTTTCTTT

abundance: NA
v_gene: TRBV18
j_gene: TRBJ2-7
d_gene: TRBD2
CDR3aa: CASSHSGGASYEQYF
CDR3nt: TGTGCCAGCTCACACTCGGGGGGGGCTTCCTACGAGCAGTACTTC

abundance: NA
v_gene: TRBV21-1
j_gene: TRBJ2-5
d_gene: NA
CDR3aa: CASIKAGEETQYF
CDR3nt: TGTGCCAGCATTAAGGCGGGAGAGGAGACCCAGTACTTC

abundance: NA
v_gene: TRBV19
j_gene: TRBJ1-5
d_gene: NA
CDR3aa: CASSTGRHQPQHF
CDR3nt: TGTGCCAGTAGTACAGGCAGACATCAGCCCCAGCATTTT

abundance: NA
v_gene: TRBV5-1
j_gene: TRBJ1-2
d_gene: TRBD1
CDR3aa: CASSRDRENYGYTF
CDR3nt: TGCGCCAGCAGCCGGGACAGGGAAAACTATGGCTACACCTTC

abundance: NA
v_gene: TRBV18
j_gene: TRBJ1-3
d_gene: NA
CDR3aa: CASSPQGVVRGNTIYF
CDR3nt: TGTGCCAGCTCACCACAGGGAGTGGTACGCGGAAACACCATATATTTT

abundance: NA
v_gene: TRBV10-2
j_gene: TRBJ1-5
d_gene: NA
CDR3aa: CASSDRQGPSQPQHF
CDR3nt: TGCGCCAGCAGTGATCGGCAGGGGCCGAGTCAGCCCCAGCATTTT

abundance: NA
v_gene: TRBV5-8
j_gene: TRBJ2-3
d_gene: NA
CDR3aa: CASSLEVNQYF
CDR3nt: TGTGCCAGCAGCTTGGAAGTAAACCAGTATTTT

abundance: NA
v_gene: TRBV25-1
j_gene: TRBJ1-2
d_gene: TRBD1
CDR3aa: CASSAWTGGSTGYTF
CDR3nt: TGTGCCAGCAGTGCGTGGACAGGGGGTTCAACGGGCTACACCTTC

abundance: NA
v_gene: TRBV7-6
j_gene: TRBJ2-4
d_gene: NA
CDR3aa: CASSFQESSDIQYF
CDR3nt: TGTGCCAGCAGCTTTCAGGAGTCTAGCGACATTCAGTACTTC

abundance: once
v_gene: TRBV10-2
j_gene: TRBJ1-5
d_gene: NA
CDR3aa: CASSGGSDRPQHF
CDR3nt: TGCGCCAGCAGTGGTGGGAGCGATCGGCCCCAGCATTTT

abundance: NA
v_gene: TRBV30
j_gene: TRBJ1-3
d_gene: NA
CDR3aa: CAWSVDYTSGNTIYF
CDR3nt: TGTGCCTGGAGTGTTGACTACACTTCTGGAAACACCATATATTTT

abundance: once
v_gene: TRBV10-3
j_gene: TRBJ2-2
d_gene: TRBD1
CDR3aa: CAINRGNTGELFF
CDR3nt: TGTGCCATCAACAGGGGAAACACCGGGGAGCTGTTTTTT

abundance: NA
v_gene: TRBV5-1
j_gene: TRBJ2-6
d_gene: NA
CDR3aa: CASSGGGSGANVLTF
CDR3nt: TGCGCCAGCAGCGGGGGGGGCTCCGGGGCCAACGTCCTGACTTTC

abundance: NA
v_gene: TRBV5-4
j_gene: TRBJ2-2
d_gene: NA
CDR3aa: CASSSIARRGTGELFF
CDR3nt: TGTGCCAGCAGCTCGATTGCCAGACGTGGCACCGGGGAGCTGTTTTTT

abundance: once
v_gene: TRBV15
j_gene: TRBJ1-1
d_gene: NA
CDR3aa: CATSYVIGSSAAFF
CDR3nt: TGTGCCACCAGCTACGTCATAGGGTCTTCGGCGGCTTTCTTT

abundance: NA
v_gene: TRBV28
j_gene: TRBJ2-4
d_gene: NA
CDR3aa: CASSDGADSIQYF
CDR3nt: TGTGCCAGCAGTGATGGGGCAGACTCCATTCAGTACTTC

abundance: NA
v_gene: TRBV2
j_gene: TRBJ1-2
d_gene: NA
CDR3aa: CASNPGHMNYGYTF
CDR3nt: TGTGCCAGCAACCCGGGACATATGAACTATGGCTACACCTTC

abundance: once
v_gene: TRBV18
j_gene: TRBJ2-5
d_gene: NA
CDR3aa: CASSPLGGGETQYF
CDR3nt: TGTGCCAGCTCACCCCTGGGCGGCGGAGAGACCCAGTACTTC

abundance: NA
v_gene: TRBV5-6
j_gene: TRBJ1-6
d_gene: NA
CDR3aa: CASSLEGFNSPLHF
CDR3nt: TGTGCCAGCAGCTTGGAGGGTTTTAATTCACCCCTCCACTTT

abundance: few
v_gene: TRBV7-2
j_gene: TRBJ1-2
d_gene: NA
CDR3aa: CASSLGGGNYGYTF
CDR3nt: TGTGCCAGCAGCTTAGGGGGCGGAAACTATGGCTACACCTTC

abundance: NA
v_gene: TRBV29-1
j_gene: TRBJ1-1
d_gene: TRBD1
CDR3aa: CSVSPPGTGVCLVRNTEAFF
CDR3nt: TGCAGCGTGTCCCCTCCGGGGACAGGGGTATGCCTAGTAAGGAACACTGAAGCTTTCTTT

abundance: few
v_gene: TRBV7-2
j_gene: TRBJ1-1
d_gene: NA
CDR3aa: CASSLIQGTEAFF
CDR3nt: TGTGCCAGCAGCTTGATTCAAGGCACTGAAGCTTTCTTT

abundance: once
v_gene: TRBV5-4
j_gene: TRBJ2-3
d_gene: TRBD2
CDR3aa: CASSLESTSGTDTQYF
CDR3nt: TGTGCCAGCAGCTTGGAAAGCACTAGCGGAACAGATACGCAGTATTTT

abundance: NA
v_gene: TRBV5-6
j_gene: TRBJ2-7
d_gene: NA
CDR3aa: CASSLESVQYF
CDR3nt: TGTGCCAGCAGCTTGGAGTCGGTGCAGTACTTC

abundance: NA
v_gene: TRBV5-6
j_gene: TRBJ2-3
d_gene: NA
CDR3aa: CASSLVTSTDTQYF
CDR3nt: TGTGCCAGCAGCTTGGTAACTAGCACAGATACGCAGTATTTT

abundance: NA
v_gene: TRBV12-5
j_gene: TRBJ2-1
d_gene: TRBD1
CDR3aa: CASGLVLGTGYNEQFF
CDR3nt: TGTGCTAGTGGTTTGGTACTCGGGACAGGTTACAATGAGCAGTTCTTC

abundance: NA
v_gene: TRBV5-1
j_gene: TRBJ2-7
d_gene: NA
CDR3aa: CASSSRDPAYEQYF
CDR3nt: TGCGCCAGCAGCTCCCGGGACCCAGCCTACGAGCAGTACTTC

abundance: NA
v_gene: TRBV29-1
j_gene: TRBJ1-2
d_gene: TRBD1
CDR3aa: CSTDPPSQGAGGYTF
CDR3nt: TGCTCAACTGACCCCCCTTCACAGGGGGCGGGTGGCTACACCTTC

abundance: NA
v_gene: TRBV30
j_gene: TRBJ2-5
d_gene: TRBD2
CDR3aa: CALAAGAVYSETQYF
CDR3nt: TGTGCCTTGGCAGCGGGAGCGGTTTATTCGGAGACCCAGTACTTC

abundance: NA
v_gene: TRBV7-8
j_gene: TRBJ1-1
d_gene: NA
CDR3aa: CASSLGPGPNTEAFF
CDR3nt: TGTGCCAGCAGCTTAGGGCCGGGGCCGAACACTGAAGCTTTCTTT

abundance: NA
v_gene: TRBV7-3
j_gene: TRBJ2-1
d_gene: TRBD1
CDR3aa: CASSLSGGGHNEQFF
CDR3nt: TGTGCCAGCAGCTTGTCAGGGGGTGGGCACAATGAGCAGTTCTTC

abundance: NA
v_gene: TRBV15
j_gene: TRBJ2-2
d_gene: NA
CDR3aa: CATSRRTWGFTGELFF
CDR3nt: TGTGCCACCAGCAGGAGGACATGGGGGTTCACCGGGGAGCTGTTTTTT

abundance: NA
v_gene: TRBV28
j_gene: TRBJ2-7
d_gene: NA
CDR3aa: CASRPDGFSYEQYF
CDR3nt: TGTGCCAGCAGACCGGACGGATTCTCCTACGAGCAGTACTTC

abundance: NA
v_gene: TRBV11-3
j_gene: TRBJ1-1
d_gene: NA
CDR3aa: CASSANMNTEAFF
CDR3nt: TGTGCCAGCAGCGCGAACATGAACACTGAAGCTTTCTTT

abundance: NA
v_gene: TRBV7-3
j_gene: TRBJ2-3
d_gene: NA
CDR3aa: CASSLGGFRQDTQYF
CDR3nt: TGTGCCAGCAGCTTAGGCGGGTTTCGGCAAGATACGCAGTATTTT

abundance: NA
v_gene: TRBV19
j_gene: TRBJ1-3
d_gene: NA
CDR3aa: CASSTAGSSGNTIYF
CDR3nt: TGTGCCAGTAGTACAGCCGGGAGCTCTGGAAACACCATATATTTT

abundance: NA
v_gene: TRBV6-1
j_gene: TRBJ2-6
d_gene: NA
CDR3aa: CASSEVAVNSGANVLTF
CDR3nt: TGTGCCAGCAGTGAAGTTGCAGTTAACTCTGGGGCCAACGTCCTGACTTTC

abundance: NA
v_gene: TRBV20-1
j_gene: TRBJ2-7
d_gene: NA
CDR3aa: CSASLIYEQYF
CDR3nt: TGCAGTGCTAGTCTGATCTACGAGCAGTACTTC

abundance: NA
v_gene: TRBV20-1
j_gene: TRBJ1-2
d_gene: NA
CDR3aa: CSAGTPYYTF
CDR3nt: TGCAGTGCGGGGACCCCCTACTACACCTTC

abundance: NA
v_gene: TRBV5-1
j_gene: TRBJ1-2
d_gene: NA
CDR3aa: CASSPAGEVYGYTF
CDR3nt: TGCGCCAGCAGCCCCGCGGGTGAGGTCTATGGCTACACCTTC

abundance: NA
v_gene: TRBV30
j_gene: TRBJ1-1
d_gene: NA
CDR3aa: CAWSPPGERRNTEAFF
CDR3nt: TGTGCCTGGAGCCCCCCTGGGGAGCGGCGGAACACTGAAGCTTTCTTT

abundance: NA
v_gene: TRBV4-1
j_gene: TRBJ2-3
d_gene: TRBD2
CDR3aa: CASSPSAAGEGTDTQYF
CDR3nt: TGCGCCAGCAGCCCTTCCGCAGCGGGGGAGGGGACAGATACGCAGTATTTT

abundance: NA
v_gene: TRBV13
j_gene: TRBJ1-1
d_gene: TRBD1
CDR3aa: CASGGGYTEAFF
CDR3nt: TGTGCCAGCGGAGGGGGCTATACTGAAGCTTTCTTT

abundance: once
v_gene: TRBV19
j_gene: TRBJ1-6
d_gene: NA
CDR3aa: CASSIGGRMNYNSPLHF
CDR3nt: TGTGCCAGTAGTATCGGGGGACGGATGAACTATAATTCACCCCTCCACTTT

abundance: NA
v_gene: TRBV19
j_gene: TRBJ2-2
d_gene: NA
CDR3aa: CASSISGTANTGELFF
CDR3nt: TGTGCCAGTAGTATCAGCGGGACAGCGAACACCGGGGAGCTGTTTTTT

abundance: NA
v_gene: TRBV18
j_gene: TRBJ2-7
d_gene: NA
CDR3aa: CASSPPEGQRDYEQYF
CDR3nt: TGTGCCAGCTCACCACCGGAAGGACAGAGGGACTACGAGCAGTACTTC

abundance: NA
v_gene: TRBV2
j_gene: TRBJ2-7
d_gene: NA
CDR3aa: CASSEGTFAGTTYEQYF
CDR3nt: TGTGCCAGCAGTGAAGGGACCTTCGCTGGTACGACCTACGAGCAGTACTTC

abundance: NA
v_gene: TRBV4-1
j_gene: TRBJ2-3
d_gene: TRBD2
CDR3aa: CASSQSPNSGVGDTQYF
CDR3nt: TGCGCCAGCAGCCAATCACCCAATAGCGGGGTAGGGGATACGCAGTATTTT

abundance: NA
v_gene: TRBV29-1
j_gene: TRBJ2-3
d_gene: NA
CDR3aa: CSVDGGGGDTQYF
CDR3nt: TGCAGCGTTGATGGAGGGGGGGGAGATACGCAGTATTTT

abundance: NA
v_gene: TRBV19
j_gene: TRBJ2-3
d_gene: NA
CDR3aa: CASSLLPGGPGDTQYF
CDR3nt: TGTGCCAGTAGCCTACTACCTGGGGGCCCGGGAGATACGCAGTATTTT

abundance: NA
v_gene: TRBV10-3
j_gene: TRBJ1-5
d_gene: NA
CDR3aa: CAISERLSSNQPQHF
CDR3nt: TGTGCCATCAGTGAAAGATTGTCGAGCAATCAGCCCCAGCATTTT

abundance: NA
v_gene: TRBV5-1
j_gene: TRBJ2-5
d_gene: NA
CDR3aa: CASSLGGVKGETQYF
CDR3nt: TGCGCCAGCAGCTTGGGTGGCGTGAAGGGGGAGACCCAGTACTTC

abundance: NA
v_gene: TRBV4-1
j_gene: TRBJ2-1
d_gene: NA
CDR3aa: CASSQGVLSNYNEQFF
CDR3nt: TGCGCCAGCAGCCAAGGGGTCCTGTCGAACTACAATGAGCAGTTCTTC